These 28 T cell receptor beta chains were sequenced from one sample in a study of shared clonotypes between healthy human individuals. The protocol was immunoSEQ multiplex PCR, while the TCRdb copy is restricted to in-frame clones and leaves out a portion. The table has 400,000 or so clones, 96% seen once. Sequencing was done on a sample of memory CD8+ T cells sorted from blood. Regarding subset: CD45RO+ cells pooled with CCR7-negative TemRA cells. The receptors here all came from a man in his thirties or forties in good health.

The V call is TRBV28, the J call TRBJ2-7, with D unclear. Trimming removed 1 base from V and 5 bases from J, with 0 bases in between. Germline CDR1 and CDR2: MDHEN and SYDVKM. The CDR3 is 10 amino acids. CDR3 coding DNA: TGTGCCAGCAGTTTATACGAGCAGTACTTC. This gives the protein CASSLYEQYF.

The rearrangement joins TRBV11-2 to TRBJ1-4; 9 bases match TRBD1. This CDR3 is built from 12 residues. J gave up 8 bases and V 6 bases, and 1 base lay outside the gene matches. CDR1 and CDR2 from the germline V gene are SGHAT and FQNNGV. The CDR3 protein is CASRTGGEKLFF. The CDR3 DNA sequence: TGTGCCAGCAGGACAGGGGGGGAAAAACTGTTTTTT.

The rearrangement links TRBV10-3 to TRBJ2-3; 8 nucleotides agree with TRBD1. This CDR3 is 15 amino acids long. V shed 5 bases, J shed 0 bases, and the junction held 4 bases outside the gene matches. Looked up from germline, CDR1 is ENHRY and CDR2 is SYGVKD. The CDR3 protein is CAISPGGPSTDTQYF. The CDR3 DNA follows: TGTGCCATCAGTCCAGGGGGCCCAAGCACAGATACGCAGTATTTT.

The chain joins TRBV5-1 to TRBJ2-1; 8 bases line up with TRBD1. The germline V gene encodes CDR1 SGHRS and CDR2 YFSETQ. The CDR3 contains 16 residues. V dropped 3 bases and J dropped 7; count of bases not matched to a gene: 12. Written as DNA, the CDR3 is TGCGCCAGCAGCTGGGCCAGGGGGCAAGTTTGGAATGAGCAGTTCTTC. It is translated as CASSWARGQVWNEQFF. Full variable domain (outside the CDR3, taken from reference TRBV5-1 and TRBJ2-1): KAGVTQTPRYLIKTRGQQVTLSCSPISGHRSVSWYQQTPGQGLQFLFEYFSETQRNKGNFPGRFSGRQFSNSRSEMNVSTLELGDSALYLCASSWARGQVWNEQFFGPGTRLTVL.

This clone was seen once. The chain combines TRBV9 with TRBJ2-1; 7 nucleotides match TRBD1. The V gene end was trimmed by 0 bases and the J gene end by 0 bases; junction bases not matched to a gene: 3. The CDR3 runs to 16 residues. Germline lookup yields CDR1 SGDLS and CDR2 YYNGEE. This CDR3 reads CASSVGQGSSYNEQFF. CDR3 DNA sequence: TGTGCCAGCAGCGTAGGACAGGGTAGCTCCTACAATGAGCAGTTCTTC.

The chain links TRBV5-1 to TRBJ2-7; possibly TRBD2 for D (6 bases). The CDR3 loop spans 14 amino acids. Trimming took off 4 bases at V and 0 bases at J, with 11 bases between the two ends. CDR1 and CDR2 (germline): SGHRS, YFSETQ. This CDR3 reads CASSPTGSSYEQYF. DNA of the CDR3: TGCGCCAGCAGCCCCACCGGGAGCTCCTACGAGCAGTACTTC.

The rearrangement links TRBV20-1 to TRBJ1-4; 9 bases are shared with TRBD1. The J segment lost 8 bases and the V segment lost 6 bases, leaving 1 base of the junction unmatched. Germline CDR1 and CDR2: DFQATT and SNEGSKA (reference sequence). The CDR3 covers 11 residues. This chain's CDR3 is CSADRGEKLFF. CDR3 nucleotide sequence: TGCAGTGCAGACAGGGGGGAAAAACTGTTTTTT.

This clone was seen only once. The V and J genes are TRBV10-3 and TRBJ1-1; no reliable D call. In germline, CDR1 is ENHRY, CDR2 SYGVKD. CDR3 length equals 12 residues. V lost 7 bases and J 6 bases, leaving 12 bases between the germline ends. CDR3 in amino acids: CAITPRPPEAFF. In DNA, the CDR3 is TGTGCCATCACCCCGAGACCCCCTGAAGCTTTCTTT.

This clone was recorded once. Other DNA sequences from this sample encode an identical CDR3 as well. This chain links TRBV27 with TRBJ1-1; no firm D call. The CDR3 consists of 13 residues. The germline CDR1 and CDR2 sequences are MNHEY and SMNVEV (reference sequence). V was pared by 2 bases and J by 1 base, with 5 bases between. The CDR3: CASSLKGNTEAFF. The DNA for the CDR3 is TGTGCCAGCAGTTTAAAGGGGAACACTGAAGCTTTCTTT.

Turning to this clone: This CDR3 is also generated by other DNA sequences in the sample. The chain is built from TRBV19 and TRBJ1-4; D gene ambiguous. Germline CDR1 and CDR2: LNHDA and SQIVND (reference sequence). Trimming shortened V by 2 bases and J by 0 bases, and 4 bases separated the two germline ends. CDR3 size: 14 residues. The CDR3 here is CASSITATNEKLFF. The DNA for the CDR3 is TGTGCCAGTAGTATAACGGCAACTAATGAAAAACTGTTTTTT.

This chain uses TRBV28 with TRBJ2-7; D is perhaps TRBD1 or TRBD2 (5 bases each). This CDR3 has 13 residues. The V and J ends lost 6 bases and 0 bases respectively, with 9 bases between them. Germline V gene lookup returns CDR1 MDHEN and CDR2 SYDVKM. CDR3: CASSSGPSYEQYF. In DNA form, the CDR3 reads TGTGCCAGCAGCTCGGGACCCTCCTACGAGCAGTACTTC.

V and J are TRBV20-1 and TRBJ2-3; no definite D call. Germline loops: CDR1 DFQATT, CDR2 SNEGSKA (reference sequence). The CDR3 totals 11 residues. V was clipped by 3 bases and J by 6 bases, with 7 bases between them. The DNA of the CDR3 is TGCAGTGCTAGCCACCGTGATACGCAGTATTTT. It translates to CSASHRDTQYF.

V and J are TRBV10-2 and TRBJ2-3; D perhaps matches TRBD1 (6 bases). The germline CDR1 and CDR2 sequences are WSHSY and SAAADI. This CDR3 has 12 amino acids. Trimming took off 6 bases at V and 3 bases at J, with 7 bases between the two ends. CDR3 sequence reads: CASRTGTDTQYF. CDR3 bases: TGCGCCAGCAGGACAGGAACAGATACGCAGTATTTT.

The sample holds a few counts of this clone. This rearrangement joins TRBV7-3 to TRBJ2-1; TRBD1 is a possible D gene (6 bases). Germline CDR1 SGHTA, CDR2 FQGTGA. The CDR3 spans 16 residues. V was pared by 5 bases and J by 6 bases, with 20 bases between. CDR3 protein: CASSPPPSLGANEQFF. The CDR3 DNA sequence: TGTGCCAGCAGCCCCCCTCCTAGCTTGGGGGCCAATGAGCAGTTCTTC. The full variable domain, completed using reference TRBV7-3 and TRBJ2-1, is GAGVSQTPSNKVTEKGKYVELRCDPISGHTALYWYRQSLGQGPEFLIYFQGTGAADDSGLPNDRFFAVRPEGSVSTLKIQRTERGDSAVYLCASSPPPSLGANEQFFGPGTRLTVL.

The rearrangement joins TRBV27 to TRBJ2-3, with 12 nucleotides matching TRBD2. In germline, CDR1 is MNHEY, CDR2 SMNVEV (reference sequence). The V gene end was trimmed by 4 bases and the J gene end by 0 bases; junction bases not matched to a gene: 2. CDR3 length: 16 amino acids. CDR3: CASSYGTSGSTDTQYF. The DNA for the CDR3 is TGTGCCAGCAGTTATGGGACTAGCGGGAGCACAGATACGCAGTATTTT.

V and J are TRBV5-6 and TRBJ2-1; TRBD2 is a possible D gene (6 bases). This CDR3 has 12 amino acids. Per germline, CDR1 SGHDT and CDR2 YYEEEE. The V and J ends lost 3 bases and 14 bases respectively, with 15 bases between them. CDR3 residues: CASSSEPREEFF. DNA for the CDR3: TGTGCCAGCAGCTCTGAACCCAGGGAGGAGTTCTTC.

The V gene is TRBV6-1, the J gene TRBJ2-1; D gene unclear. The CDR3 consists of 14 residues. Per the germline V gene, CDR1 is MNHNS and CDR2 is SASEGT. V dropped 2 bases and J dropped 9 bases, with 14 bases sitting between them. The CDR3 DNA reads as TGTGCCAGCAGTGAATATAAACTAAGGCCTGAGCAGTTCTTC. Translated, it gives CASSEYKLRPEQFF.

The chain has TRBV28 and TRBJ1-4; D remains ambiguous. V was clipped by 7 bases and J by 3 bases, with 6 bases between them. The CDR3 has 12 amino acids. CDR1 is MDHEN, CDR2 SYDVKM, per germline. The CDR3 loop is CASTSPNEKLFF. The CDR3 nucleotides are TGTGCCAGCACCAGTCCTAATGAAAAACTGTTTTTT.

This sequence joins TRBV5-4 and TRBJ1-1; D is unclear. Trimming stripped 2 bases from V and 3 bases from J, with 5 bases between. This CDR3 has 12 residues. The V gene's germline CDR1 is SGHNT and CDR2 YYREEE (reference sequence). The CDR3 DNA sequence: TGTGCCAGCAGCTTACCCGACACTGAAGCTTTCTTT. Amino acid sequence: CASSLPDTEAFF. Based on the CDR3 plus reference TRBV5-4 and TRBJ1-1, the full variable domain is ETGVTQSPTHLIKTRGQQVTLRCSSQSGHNTVSWYQQALGQGPQFIFQYYREEENGRGNFPPRFSGLQFPNYSSELNVNALELDDSALYLCASSLPDTEAFFGQGTRLTVV.

The gene calls are TRBV7-8 and TRBJ2-2; D is possibly TRBD1 (6 bases). The germline V gene has CDR1 SGHVS and CDR2 FQNEAQ. The CDR3 covers 16 residues. Trimming cost V 4 bases and J 3 bases, with 15 bases left between them. The CDR3 loop is CASSSPGHVDTGELFF. The DNA for the CDR3 is TGTGCCAGCAGCTCGCCGGGACATGTGGACACCGGGGAGCTGTTTTTT.

The CDR3 DNA reads TGTGCCAGCAGTTACTCGAGGGGGGCGCTTGAGCAGTTCTTC. This translates into CASSYSRGALEQFF. The J gene is TRBJ2-1, the V gene TRBV6-5, with D possibly being TRBD1 or TRBD2 (6 bases each). Trimming shortened V by 0 bases and J by 9 bases, and 12 bases separated the two germline ends. This CDR3 is built from 14 residues. Germline lookup yields CDR1 MNHEY and CDR2 SVGAGI.

The chain couples TRBV5-6 to TRBJ2-6, with D uncertain. The ends were cut back, 1 base at V and 1 base at J, with 6 bases in the middle. The CDR3 covers 15 residues. CDR1 SGHDT and CDR2 YYEEEE come from the germline V gene. The CDR3 DNA follows: TGTGCCAGCAGCTTGTACGGGTCTGGGGCCAACGTCCTGACTTTC. Its protein is CASSLYGSGANVLTF.

This chain connects TRBV19 to TRBJ2-1; 10 bases agree with TRBD2. The CDR3 has 14 residues. The germline V gene has CDR1 LNHDA and CDR2 SQIVND (reference sequence). With 11 bases clipped from V and 12 bases from J, the junction kept 16 bases outside the gene matches. The CDR3 here is CASGVGLAGAGQFF. CDR3 coding DNA: TGTGCCTCAGGAGTAGGGCTAGCGGGAGCAGGGCAGTTCTTC.

The chain carries TRBV7-8 and TRBJ1-1; 8 nucleotides align to TRBD1. CDR1 is SGHVS and CDR2 is FQNEAQ in the germline V gene. This CDR3 comprises 17 residues. J lost 1 base, V lost 0 bases, and 7 bases had no gene match. The CDR3 loop is CASSLAAGRGRNTEAFF. The DNA of the CDR3 is TGTGCCAGCAGCTTAGCCGCCGGCAGGGGGCGGAACACTGAAGCTTTCTTT.

The chain uses TRBV4-2 and TRBJ2-7; D unclear. Trimming removed 0 bases at V and 5 bases at J, with 11 bases between. Germline values: CDR1 LGHNA, CDR2 YNFKEQ. The CDR3 loop spans 14 amino acids. The DNA for the CDR3 is TGTGCCAGCAGCCAAGATCCCAGGTTCGACGAGCAGTACTTC. The encoded protein is CASSQDPRFDEQYF.

This sequence joins TRBV5-1 and TRBJ2-2; 7 bases align to TRBD1. Germline trimming cut 1 base from V and 1 base from J; bases unmatched to any gene: 7. The CDR3 length is 17 residues. The germline CDR1 and CDR2 sequences are SGHRS and YFSETQ. The CDR3 region has the DNA TGCGCCAGCAGCTTGTTGACAGGGTATATGAACACCGGGGAGCTGTTTTTT. This codes for CASSLLTGYMNTGELFF.

The rearrangement uses TRBV29-1 and TRBJ1-1, with a tentative D call TRBD1 (6 bases). CDR3 size: 13 residues. Looked up from germline, CDR1 is SQVTM and CDR2 is ANQGSEA. The V and J ends lost 7 bases and 1 base respectively, with 13 bases between them. The CDR3: CSAKQGPNTEAFF. The CDR3 DNA is TGCAGCGCTAAACAGGGCCCGAACACTGAAGCTTTCTTT. The whole variable domain, filled in from reference TRBV29-1 and TRBJ1-1, reads SAVISQKPSRDICQRGTSLTIQCQVDSQVTMMFWYRQQPGQSLTLIATANQGSEATYESGFVIDKFPISRPNLTFSTLTVSNMSPEDSSIYLCSAKQGPNTEAFFGQGTRLTVV.

V and J are TRBV29-1 and TRBJ2-1; D may be TRBD2 (6 bases). Trimming stripped 4 bases from V and 6 bases from J, with 13 bases between. CDR3 length: 13 amino acids. Germline-derived CDR1 and CDR2 are SQVTM and ANQGSEA. CDR3 loop: CSVVHGRGNEQFF. The CDR3 DNA sequence: TGCAGCGTTGTCCACGGGAGAGGCAATGAGCAGTTCTTC.